A single sample gave rise to the 5 T cell receptor beta chains below, sequenced in a study of blood T cell repertoires in COVID-19. Clones were read by immunoSEQ multiplex PCR, and TCRdb kept only the in-frame ones, dropping some. Of approximately 270,000 clones in the sample, approximately 89% were seen once. The source material was PBMCs or T cells enriched from blood (not recorded which). These receptors were obtained from a middle-aged man who had been exposed to COVID-19.

The genes are TRBV5-5 and TRBJ2-3; TRBD1 agrees at 7 bases. The CDR3 runs 15 residues. V lost 0 bases, J lost 1 base, and 2 bases stayed unmatched. In germline, CDR1 is SGHKS, CDR2 YYEKEE (reference sequence). CDR3: CASSLVGTGTDTQYF. Here the CDR3 DNA reads TGTGCCAGCAGCTTGGTAGGGACAGGCACAGATACGCAGTATTTT.

This clone appeared a single time. The chain joins TRBV2 to TRBJ2-1, with no clear D. The CDR3 is 12 residues long. In germline, CDR1 is SNHLY, CDR2 FYNNEI. V was trimmed by 4 bases and J by 5 bases, leaving 6 bases between them. CDR3 loop: CASSVRDNEQFF. In DNA, the CDR3 is TGTGCCAGCAGTGTTCGAGACAATGAGCAGTTCTTC.

The genes are TRBV19 and TRBJ1-1; TRBD1 aligns across 7 bases. Per the germline V gene, CDR1 is LNHDA and CDR2 is SQIVND (reference sequence). The V and J ends lost 8 bases and 1 base, in that order; junction bases with no gene match: 7. The CDR3 sequence is 14 residues long. The CDR3 sequence is CASVYRGKNTEAFF. CDR3 sequence (DNA): TGTGCCAGTGTTTACAGGGGAAAGAACACTGAAGCTTTCTTT.

This chain links TRBV11-3 with TRBJ2-2, with TRBD2 identical over 11 bases. This CDR3 comprises 15 residues. The junction had 2 bases not matched to a gene; V was cut back by 6 bases and J by 2 bases. CDR1 is SGHNT, CDR2 YENEEA, per germline. CDR3 DNA: TGTGCCAGCAGTACTAGCGGGAGCAACACCGGGGAGCTGTTTTTT. It translates to CASSTSGSNTGELFF.

The chain employs TRBV2 and TRBJ1-4; D possibly corresponds to TRBD1 (6 bases). The germline CDR1 and CDR2 sequences are SNHLY and FYNNEI. Trimming took off 6 bases at V and 8 bases at J, with 16 bases between the two ends. The CDR3 spans 14 residues. Here the CDR3 reads CASRDTGSREKLFF. The CDR3 nucleotides are TGTGCCAGCAGGGATACAGGGTCGAGGGAAAAACTGTTTTTT.